This T cell receptor (beta chain) was found in a study of post-analysis software for immune sequencing data. The TCR beta cDNA libraries carried unique molecular identifiers. TCRdb reprocessed the PCR reads with MiXCR, giving one entry per CDR3 protein. The sample lists 750,000 to 950,000 distinct CDR3 sequences; about 43% were seen once. Turning to this clonotype: Its target is not known.

Study-level findings and limits: Patients used about five TRBV segments, including TRBV5-6, TRBV5-1 and TRBV20-1, more often than controls.

CDR3 size: 14 residues. Losses at the gene ends were 6 bases for V and 6 bases for J; bases not matched to a gene: 8. Germline assignment: CDR1 MNHNY and CDR2 SVGAGI (reference sequence). The sample comprised blood. The rearrangement joins TRBV6-6 to TRBJ2-1, with 7 nucleotides matching TRBD1. The clonotype originates from a girl between 5 and 17 years old with multiple sclerosis. Here the CDR3 DNA reads TGTGCCAGCAGCCTAGCCGGGACAGCCAATGAGCAGTTCTTC. As protein: CASSLAGTANEQFF.